Shown below are 23 T cell receptor beta chains from a single sample sequenced in a study of cytotoxic CD8 clonotypes in ibrutinib-treated CLL. The table came from immunoSEQ multiplex PCR; TCRdb's copy has only in-frame clones and leaves some out. The sample has 130,000 or so clones; about 72% are singletons. The source material was PBMCs, sampled after 12 months of ibrutinib treatment. Receptors were obtained from a human donor with chronic lymphocytic leukemia.

V usage is TRBV6-5 and J usage is TRBJ2-7; D may correspond to TRBD1 or TRBD2 (5 bases each). Per germline, CDR1 MNHEY and CDR2 SVGAGI. The CDR3 length is 16 residues. The ends were cut back, 3 bases at V and 3 bases at J, with 18 bases in the middle. CDR3 DNA sequence: TGTGCCAGCAGTTATGGCGATCCGGGACGGAGCTACGAGCAGTACTTC. This codes for CASSYGDPGRSYEQYF.

This sequence joins TRBV10-3 and TRBJ2-5; 9 nucleotides match TRBD2. The CDR3 totals 17 residues. V dropped 4 bases and J dropped 5; count of bases not matched to a gene: 14. Germline CDR1 and CDR2: ENHRY and SYGVKD. CDR3: CAISAPILAGVVETQYF. The CDR3 DNA follows: TGTGCCATCAGTGCGCCCATCTTAGCGGGAGTTGTGGAGACCCAGTACTTC.

This chain uses TRBV30 with TRBJ2-4; D unclear. V gave up 5 bases and J gave up 2 bases, with 7 bases separating them. Germline V gene lookup returns CDR1 GTSNPN and CDR2 SVGIG (reference sequence). The CDR3 sequence is 12 residues long. CDR3 in DNA: TGTGCCTGGGGGTCTTCCAAAAACATTCAGTACTTC. Translation gives CAWGSSKNIQYF.

This CDR3 reads CASSGSGSPYGDTQYF. CDR3 nucleotide sequence: TGTGCCAGCAGTGGTAGCGGGAGTCCCTACGGAGATACGCAGTATTTT. The V call is TRBV6-1, the J call TRBJ2-3, with 9 positions matching TRBD2. The CDR3 is 16 residues long. CDR1 is MNHNS, CDR2 SASEGT, per germline. J gave up 5 bases and V 4 bases, and 10 bases lay outside the gene matches.

The CDR3 loop is CASKGGREQYF. The CDR3, as DNA: TGTGCCAGCAAAGGAGGGCGTGAGCAGTACTTC. This rearrangement joins TRBV6-5 to TRBJ2-5; D might be TRBD2 (6 bases). CDR1 is MNHEY and CDR2 is SVGAGI in the germline V gene. This CDR3 is 11 amino acids long. Deletions cut 7 bases from V and 11 bases from J, with 14 bases between.

Here the CDR3 DNA reads TGTGCCAGCAGGTCTGGGACAGGGGCTACGAGGGAGACCCAGTACTTC. As protein: CASRSGTGATRETQYF. This chain uses TRBV28 with TRBJ2-5; TRBD1 aligns across 10 bases. This CDR3 contains 16 residues. J was trimmed by 5 bases and V by 6 bases; bases with no gene match: 12. Germline-derived CDR1 and CDR2 are MDHEN and SYDVKM.

The chain combines TRBV7-2 with TRBJ1-1; D unresolved. Trimming took off 1 base at V and 0 bases at J, with 9 bases between the two ends. The germline V gene encodes CDR1 SGHTA and CDR2 FQGNSA. This CDR3 spans 15 amino acids. Here the CDR3 reads CASSLGISMNTEAFF. DNA for the CDR3: TGTGCCAGCAGCTTAGGTATCAGTATGAACACTGAAGCTTTCTTT.

The J gene is TRBJ1-5, the V gene TRBV11-2; D possibly corresponds to TRBD1 (5 bases). The CDR3 spans 15 residues. CDR1 is SGHAT and CDR2 is FQNNGV in the germline V gene. Deletions cut 1 base from V and 0 bases from J, with 7 bases between. CDR3 region: CASSLGQFSNQPQHF. The DNA for the CDR3 is TGTGCCAGCAGCTTAGGACAGTTTAGCAATCAGCCCCAGCATTTT.

This clone has a handful of counts. This sample includes further DNA sequences coding for the same CDR3. The chain uses TRBV7-3 and TRBJ2-7; no firm D call. CDR1 and CDR2 from the germline V gene are SGHTA and FQGTGA. Trimming left V 0 bases short and J 6 bases short, with 6 bases between. The CDR3 runs 12 residues. The CDR3 reads CASSLTGGEQYF. CDR3 coding DNA: TGTGCCAGCAGCTTAACCGGTGGCGAGCAGTACTTC. Drawing the rest from reference TRBV7-3 and TRBJ2-7, the complete variable domain is GAGVSQTPSNKVTEKGKYVELRCDPISGHTALYWYRQSLGQGPEFLIYFQGTGAADDSGLPNDRFFAVRPEGSVSTLKIQRTERGDSAVYLCASSLTGGEQYFGPGTRLTVT.

Points on this clone: Relative to the germline gene, one junction end is altered; a read error may explain this. The chain combines TRBV20-1 with TRBJ1-2; 7 bases are a match to TRBD1. The CDR3 runs 10 residues. The germline V gene encodes CDR1 DFQATT and CDR2 SNEGSKA (reference sequence). This CDR3 reads CSAPTGKDRF. The CDR3, as DNA: TGCAGTGCCCCGACAGGGAAGGATCGGTTC.

The chain couples TRBV4-1 to TRBJ2-1; 7 bases match TRBD1. The V gene's germline CDR1 is MGHRA and CDR2 YSYEKL. CDR3 length: 12 amino acids. With V trimmed by 6 bases and J by 5 bases, 1 base remained unmatched. CDR3 coding DNA: TGCGCCAGCAGTCAGGGGGACAATGAGCAGTTCTTC. It translates to CASSQGDNEQFF.

The gene calls are TRBV9 and TRBJ2-1; the D is unclear. The CDR3 totals 15 residues. The germline gives CDR1 SGDLS, CDR2 YYNGEE. V gave up 4 bases and J gave up 1 base, with 12 bases separating them. The CDR3 region has the DNA TGTGCCAGCAGCCTAGGGAACCCGTCCTACAATGAGCAGTTCTTC. Translating it yields CASSLGNPSYNEQFF. The variable domain in full, completed from reference TRBV9 and TRBJ2-1, reads DSGVTQTPKHLITATGQRVTLRCSPRSGDLSVYWYQQSLDQGLQFLIQYYNGEERAKGNILERFSAQQFPDLHSELNLSSLELGDSALYFCASSLGNPSYNEQFFGPGTRLTVL.

The chain has TRBV25-1 and TRBJ2-2, with TRBD2 matching 11 bases. The V segment lost 7 bases and the J segment 5 bases; nucleotides outside the gene matches: 9. The CDR3 is 16 residues long. In germline, CDR1 is MGHDK, CDR2 SYGVNS. CDR3: CASTLAGGPRTGELFF. Written as DNA, the CDR3 is TGTGCCAGCACCTTAGCGGGAGGGCCCAGGACCGGGGAGCTGTTTTTT.

The rearrangement joins TRBV5-1 to TRBJ2-7; TRBD1 matches at 7 bases. Germline values: CDR1 SGHRS, CDR2 YFSETQ. This CDR3 spans 14 amino acids. V dropped 4 bases and J dropped 0; count of bases not matched to a gene: 4. The CDR3 sequence is CASSRGQSSYEQYF. Here the CDR3 DNA reads TGCGCCAGCAGCCGGGGACAGAGCTCCTACGAGCAGTACTTC.

V and J are TRBV19 and TRBJ1-3; D gene uncertain. V dropped 5 bases and J dropped 0 bases, with 11 bases sitting between them. Looked up from germline, CDR1 is LNHDA and CDR2 is SQIVND (reference sequence). The CDR3 has 15 residues. As DNA, the CDR3 is TGTGCCAGTAGTCGGGAGGGTTACTCTGGAAACACCATATATTTT. Protein: CASSREGYSGNTIYF. Looking up the rest from reference TRBV19 and TRBJ1-3 gives the full variable domain: DGGITQSPKYLFRKEGQNVTLSCEQNLNHDAMYWYRQDPGQGLRLIYYSQIVNDFQKGDIAEGYSVSREKKESFPLTVTSAQKNPTAFYLCASSREGYSGNTIYFGEGSWLTVV.

V usage is TRBV5-1 and J usage is TRBJ2-5; 10 bases map to TRBD1. The V gene end was trimmed by 3 bases and the J gene end by 5 bases; junction bases not matched to a gene: 10. In germline, CDR1 is SGHRS, CDR2 YFSETQ. This CDR3 is built from 16 residues. The CDR3 loop is CASSSAGTGEWETQYF. DNA for the CDR3: TGCGCCAGCAGCTCAGCCGGGACAGGGGAATGGGAGACCCAGTACTTC.

The chain links TRBV15 to TRBJ1-3; 8 bases agree with TRBD1. J was trimmed by 2 bases and V by 8 bases; bases with no gene match: 8. This CDR3 is built from 15 residues. In germline, CDR1 is LNHNV, CDR2 YYDKDF (reference sequence). CDR3 loop: CATQGAEWPGNTIYF. CDR3 sequence (DNA): TGTGCCACCCAGGGGGCGGAATGGCCTGGAAACACCATATATTTT.

The rearrangement uses TRBV2 and TRBJ2-2; D assignment may be TRBD1 or TRBD2 (5 bases each). The CDR3 has 13 residues. V lost 5 bases, J lost 6 bases, and 10 bases lay in between. The V gene's germline CDR1 is SNHLY and CDR2 FYNNEI. The CDR3 region is CASSPQGAGELFF. The CDR3 coding sequence is TGTGCCAGCAGTCCCCAGGGAGCCGGGGAGCTGTTTTTT.

The gene calls are TRBV11-3 and TRBJ2-5, with unresolved D. The CDR3 is 13 amino acids. Germline assignment: CDR1 SGHNT and CDR2 YENEEA. V was pared by 5 bases and J by 0 bases, with 7 bases between. The CDR3 is CASSATYQETQYF. Here the CDR3 DNA reads TGTGCCAGCAGCGCAACCTACCAAGAGACCCAGTACTTC.

The genes are TRBV28 and TRBJ2-7; 7 nucleotides line up with TRBD1. The length of the CDR3 is 15 residues. The V gene end was trimmed by 6 bases and the J gene end by 0 bases; junction bases not matched to a gene: 8. From germline, CDR1 is MDHEN and CDR2 SYDVKM. This chain's CDR3 is CASRPDRVLSYEQYF. The CDR3 coding sequence is TGTGCCAGCAGACCCGACAGGGTCCTCTCCTACGAGCAGTACTTC.

This sequence joins TRBV19 and TRBJ1-5; 8 nucleotides line up with TRBD1. Germline V gene data show CDR1 as LNHDA and CDR2 as SQIVND (reference sequence). This CDR3 region has 15 residues. Losses at the gene ends were 6 bases for V and 2 bases for J; bases not matched to a gene: 6. The CDR3 spells CASSAGGAGNQPQHF. The DNA for the CDR3 is TGTGCCAGTAGCGCAGGGGGCGCGGGCAATCAGCCCCAGCATTTT.

The chain couples TRBV2 to TRBJ2-7; 9 positions agree with TRBD2. Germline values: CDR1 SNHLY, CDR2 FYNNEI. This CDR3 region has 18 residues. With V trimmed by 5 bases and J by 0 bases, 14 bases remained unmatched. The CDR3 DNA follows: TGTGCCAGCAGTTTCTCGGGGCTAGCGGGGTCGTCCTCCTACGAGCAGTACTTC. As protein: CASSFSGLAGSSSYEQYF.

This clone was counted a few times. The CDR3 coding sequence is TGCGCCAGGGGACTTCTGAACACCGGGGAGCTGTTTTTT. Translated: CARGLLNTGELFF. The rearrangement links TRBV4-1 to TRBJ2-2; tentatively, D is TRBD2 (6 bases). Germline loops: CDR1 MGHRA, CDR2 YSYEKL. The CDR3 is 13 residues long. V shed 9 bases and J shed 1 base, with 9 bases lying between them.